This T cell receptor (beta chain) appears in the sequencing data of a study of blood T cell repertoires in COVID-19. Germline CDR1 is KGHSH and CDR2 is LQKENI. V was pared by 4 bases and J by 2 bases, with 1 base of the junction left unmatched. This CDR3 spans 13 amino acids. Libraries were prepared by immunoSEQ multiplex PCR; TCRdb keeps only in-frame clonotypes and omits some of them. The table records 120,000 to 150,000 clones, 80% of them present only once. The V call is TRBV18, the J call TRBJ2-5, with 7 bases fitting TRBD1. This TCR derives from a man between 60 and 75 years old with active or convalescent COVID-19. Source material: peripheral blood. The CDR3 here is CASSLGQQETQYF. The CDR3, as DNA: TGTGCCAGCTCACTGGGACAGCAAGAGACCCAGTACTTC. The complete variable domain, with remaining parts taken from reference TRBV18 and TRBJ2-5, reads NAGVMQNPRHLVRRRGQEARLRCSPMKGHSHVYWYRQLPEEGLKFMVYLQKENIIDESGMPKERFSAEFPKEGPSILRIQQVVRGDSAAYFCASSLGQQETQYFGPGTRLLVL.